Sequencing of this T cell receptor beta chain was carried out in a study of patients and donors after allogeneic stem cell transplantation (dated by TCRdb to between 2020 and 2021). Trimmed from V: 1 base; trimmed from J: 5 bases; junction bases lacking a gene match: 4. The CDR1 and CDR2 encoded by the germline V gene are SGHRS and YFSETQ. The CDR3 runs 15 amino acids, cysteine and phenylalanine included. Of all the DNA, just the CDR3 is kept, 45 bases in frame from base 1. Preparation of the library involved RT-PCR. The sequencer was a NextSeq 550. TCRdb took the public reads, trimmed them with fastp at Q25, ran MiXCR for clone calling and kept in-frame beta chains. CDR3 protein sequences are deduplicated, and each keeps its most common genes and DNA. The sample profile shows about a million distinct CDR3 sequences; over 15% of them were found once. 6% of the sample lies in the top ten. For this clonotype: This receptor's antigen is unknown. No much larger clone exists at a distance of one base, and base qualities are not known.

Recombination linked TRBV5-1 to TRBJ2-1, and TRBD2 matches 9 of the central bases. The source material was blood, either unsorted or a sorted T cell fraction (not recorded which). The sequence derives from a human donor who was either an allogeneic HSCT recipient or a stem cell or donor lymphocyte infusion donor (not recorded which). It is not recorded whose cells these are; they may come from a transplant donor. The sequence in DNA is TGCGCCAGCAGCTTGCAGCGGGGGGTTAACAATGAGCAGTTCTTC. The translation is CASSLQRGVNNEQFF.